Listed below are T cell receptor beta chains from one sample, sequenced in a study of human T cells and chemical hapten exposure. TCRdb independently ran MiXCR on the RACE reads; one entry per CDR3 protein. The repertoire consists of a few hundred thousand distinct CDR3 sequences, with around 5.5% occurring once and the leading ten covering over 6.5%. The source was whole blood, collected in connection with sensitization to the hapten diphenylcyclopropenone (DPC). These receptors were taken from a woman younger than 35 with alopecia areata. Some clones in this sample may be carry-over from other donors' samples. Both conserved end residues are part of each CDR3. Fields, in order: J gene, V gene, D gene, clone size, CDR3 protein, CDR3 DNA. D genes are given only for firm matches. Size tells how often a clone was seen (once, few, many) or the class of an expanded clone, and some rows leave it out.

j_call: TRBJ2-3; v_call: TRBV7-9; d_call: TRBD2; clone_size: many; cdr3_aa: CASRPLVLAGSTDTQYF; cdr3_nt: TGTGCCAGCAGGCCCCTGGTCTTAGCGGGGAGCACAGATACGCAGTATTTT
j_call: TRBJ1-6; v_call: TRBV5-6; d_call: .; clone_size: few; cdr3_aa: CASSLVVENSPLHF; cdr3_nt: TGTGCCAGCAGCTTGGTGGTAGAGAATTCACCCCTCCACTTT
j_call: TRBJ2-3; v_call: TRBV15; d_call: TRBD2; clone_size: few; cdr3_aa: CATSRDRRGGTDTQYF; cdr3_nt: TGTGCCACCAGCAGAGATAGGAGGGGAGGGACAGATACGCAGTATTTT
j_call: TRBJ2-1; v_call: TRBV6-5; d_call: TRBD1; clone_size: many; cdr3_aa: CASSRQGAYYNEQFF; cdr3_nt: TGTGCCAGCAGTCGACAGGGGGCTTACTACAATGAGCAGTTCTTC
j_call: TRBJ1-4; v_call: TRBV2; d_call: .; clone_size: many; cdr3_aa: CASSGGVGEKLFF; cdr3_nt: TGTGCCAGCAGTGGGGGGGTCGGTGAAAAACTGTTTTTT
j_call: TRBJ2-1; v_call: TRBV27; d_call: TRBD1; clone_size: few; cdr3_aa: CASGTGTGSFF; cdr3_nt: TGTGCCAGCGGAACCGGGACAGGGTCATTCTTC
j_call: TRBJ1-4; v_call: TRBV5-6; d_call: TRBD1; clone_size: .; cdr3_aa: CASSHPGGTNEKLFF; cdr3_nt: TGTGCCAGCAGCCATCCAGGGGGAACTAATGAAAAACTGTTTTTT
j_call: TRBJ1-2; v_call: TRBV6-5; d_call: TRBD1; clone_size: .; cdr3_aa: CASSYESTGEVYGYTF; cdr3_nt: TGTGCCAGCAGTTACGAGTCAACAGGGGAAGTCTATGGCTACACCTTC
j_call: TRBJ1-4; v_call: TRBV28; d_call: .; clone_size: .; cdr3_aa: CASKLNEKLFF; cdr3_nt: TGTGCCAGCAAGTTAAATGAAAAACTGTTTTTT
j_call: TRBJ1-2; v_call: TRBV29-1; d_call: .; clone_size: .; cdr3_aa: CSVDARPTGNYGYTF; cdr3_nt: TGCAGCGTAGACGCCAGACCTACCGGGAACTATGGCTACACCTTC
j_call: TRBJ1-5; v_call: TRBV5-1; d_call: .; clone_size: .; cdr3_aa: CASSSQGLDNQPQHF; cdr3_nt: TGCGCCAGCAGCTCACAGGGTCTTGACAATCAGCCCCAGCATTTT
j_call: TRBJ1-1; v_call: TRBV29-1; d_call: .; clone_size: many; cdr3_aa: CSAKDGENTEAFF; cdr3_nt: TGCAGCGCTAAGGACGGTGAGAACACTGAAGCTTTCTTT
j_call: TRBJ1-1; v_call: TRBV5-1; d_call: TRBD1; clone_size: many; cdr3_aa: CASSLAGTGVVLAEAFF; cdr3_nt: TGCGCCAGCAGCTTGGCCGGGACAGGGGTTGTCTTGGCTGAAGCTTTCTTT
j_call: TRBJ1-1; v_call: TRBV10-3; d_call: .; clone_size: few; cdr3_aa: CAISGTENTEAFF; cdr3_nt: TGTGCCATCAGTGGGACAGAGAACACTGAAGCTTTCTTT
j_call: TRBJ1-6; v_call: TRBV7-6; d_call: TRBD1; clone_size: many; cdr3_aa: CASSQTGNNSPLHF; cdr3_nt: TGTGCCAGCAGCCAGACAGGGAATAATTCACCCCTCCACTTT
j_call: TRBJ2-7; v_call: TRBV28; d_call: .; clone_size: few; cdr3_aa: CASSYLGSSREQYF; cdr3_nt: TGTGCCAGCAGTTACCTAGGATCGTCGCGCGAGCAGTACTTC
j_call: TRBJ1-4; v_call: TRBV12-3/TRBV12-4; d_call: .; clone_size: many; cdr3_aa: CASSLLNGPNEKLFF; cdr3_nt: TGTGCCAGCAGTTTATTAAACGGCCCGAATGAAAAACTGTTTTTT
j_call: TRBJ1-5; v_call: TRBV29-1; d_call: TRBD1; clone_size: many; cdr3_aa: CSVGTGVNQPQHF; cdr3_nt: TGCAGCGTGGGGACAGGGGTTAATCAGCCCCAGCATTTT
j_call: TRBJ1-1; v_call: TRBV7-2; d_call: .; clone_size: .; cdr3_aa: CASSLRQTTEAFF; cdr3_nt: TGTGCCAGCAGCTTACGACAGACTACTGAAGCTTTCTTT
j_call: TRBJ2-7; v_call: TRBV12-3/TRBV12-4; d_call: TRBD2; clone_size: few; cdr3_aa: CASSLREGEQYF; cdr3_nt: TGTGCCAGCAGTTTACGGGAGGGGGAGCAGTACTTC
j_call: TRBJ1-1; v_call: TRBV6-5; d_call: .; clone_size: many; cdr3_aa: CASSYSTNMNTEAFF; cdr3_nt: TGTGCCAGCAGTTACTCGACCAATATGAACACTGAAGCTTTCTTT
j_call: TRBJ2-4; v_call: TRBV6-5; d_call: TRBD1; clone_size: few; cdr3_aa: CASSEQGVAKNIQYF; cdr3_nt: TGTGCCAGCAGTGAACAGGGGGTAGCTAAAAACATTCAGTACTTC
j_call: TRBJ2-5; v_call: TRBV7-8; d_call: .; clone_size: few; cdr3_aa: CASKRRQGGQETQYF; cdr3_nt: TGTGCCAGCAAGAGACGTCAGGGTGGGCAAGAGACCCAGTACTTC
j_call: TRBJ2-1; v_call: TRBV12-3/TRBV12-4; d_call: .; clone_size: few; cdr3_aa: CASRSTTGGANNEQFF; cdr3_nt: TGTGCCAGCAGATCCACGACTGGGGGGGCAAACAATGAGCAGTTCTTC
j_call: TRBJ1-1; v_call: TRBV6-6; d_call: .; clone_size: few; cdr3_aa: CASSYSDQAFF; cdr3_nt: TGTGCCAGCAGTTACTCCGACCAAGCTTTCTTT
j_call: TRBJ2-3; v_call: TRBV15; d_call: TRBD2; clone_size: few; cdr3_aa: CATSKTSGVGSDTQYF; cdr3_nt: TGTGCCACCAGCAAAACTAGCGGGGTAGGGTCAGATACGCAGTATTTT
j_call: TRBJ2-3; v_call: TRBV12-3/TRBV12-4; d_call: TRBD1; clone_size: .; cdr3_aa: CASSPRQGENTDTQYF; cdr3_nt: TGTGCCAGCAGTCCCAGACAGGGGGAAAACACAGATACGCAGTATTTT
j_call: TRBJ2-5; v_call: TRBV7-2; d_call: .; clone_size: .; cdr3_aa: CASSLVGEQETQYF; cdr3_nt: TGTGCCAGCAGCTTAGTCGGGGAACAAGAGACCCAGTACTTC